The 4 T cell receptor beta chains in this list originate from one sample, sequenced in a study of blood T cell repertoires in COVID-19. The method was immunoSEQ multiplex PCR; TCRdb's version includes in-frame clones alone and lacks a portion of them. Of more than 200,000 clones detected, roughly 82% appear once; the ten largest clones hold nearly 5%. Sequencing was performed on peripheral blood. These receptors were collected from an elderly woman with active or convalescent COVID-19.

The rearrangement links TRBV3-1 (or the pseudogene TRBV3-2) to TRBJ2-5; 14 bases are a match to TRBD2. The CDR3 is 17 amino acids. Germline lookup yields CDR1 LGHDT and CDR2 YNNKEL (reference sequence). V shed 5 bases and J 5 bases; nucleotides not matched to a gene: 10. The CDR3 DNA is TGTGCCAGCAGCTGGCCGGGACTAGCGGGAGCCCGTGAGACCCAGTACTTC. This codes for CASSWPGLAGARETQYF.

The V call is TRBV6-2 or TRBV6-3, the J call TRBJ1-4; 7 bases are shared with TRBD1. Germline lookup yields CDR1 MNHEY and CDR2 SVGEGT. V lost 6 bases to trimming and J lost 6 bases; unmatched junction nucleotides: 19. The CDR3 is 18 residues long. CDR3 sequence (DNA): TGTGCCAGCAGCAACCCTGGAAGGGAACAGGGGATCTATGAAAAACTGTTTTTT. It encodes CASSNPGREQGIYEKLFF.

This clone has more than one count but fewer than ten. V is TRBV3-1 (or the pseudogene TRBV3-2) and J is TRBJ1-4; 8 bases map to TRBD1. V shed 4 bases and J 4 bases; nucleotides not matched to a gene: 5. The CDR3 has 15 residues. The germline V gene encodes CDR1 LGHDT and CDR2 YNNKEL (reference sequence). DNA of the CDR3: TGTGCCAGCAGCCTCCAAGGGACAGGTAATGAAAAACTGTTTTTT. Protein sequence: CASSLQGTGNEKLFF.

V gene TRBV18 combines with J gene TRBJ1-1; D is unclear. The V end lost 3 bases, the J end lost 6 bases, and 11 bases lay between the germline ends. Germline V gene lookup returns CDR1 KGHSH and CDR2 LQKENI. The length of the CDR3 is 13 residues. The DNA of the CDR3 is TGTGCCAGCTCACCTGGCCTGGGCGCTGAAGCTTTCTTT. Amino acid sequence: CASSPGLGAEAFF.